The clone carrying this T cell receptor beta chain was detected ten times or more. Its antigen is unidentified. Findings and caveats of the study: Tumor memory CD4+ T cell TCR gene usage was found to cluster with blood and lymph node memory CD4+ cells and with lymph node naive CD4+ cells.

Tregs were sorted as CD4+CD25+CD127-/low cells. Germline V CDR1 and CDR2: SGDLS, YYNGEE. The CDR3 contains 14 residues. Trimming took off 3 bases at V and 1 base at J, with 10 bases between the two ends. TCRdb reanalysed the 5' RACE reads using MiXCR and keeps one entry per CDR3 protein. The table lists roughly 45,000 distinct CDR3 sequences, under 25% of them singletons. Sequenced input: Tregs sorted from blood. The origin of this receptor is a female donor with breast cancer. The chain combines TRBV9 with TRBJ1-1, with a possible D match to TRBD1 (5 bases). CDR3 nucleotides: TGTGCCAGCAGCGGTCGACAGCAGAACACTGAAGCTTTCTTT. It encodes CASSGRQQNTEAFF.